What follows is one T cell receptor (beta chain) and its context. Its antigen is currently not known. One base away there is no much larger clone; base qualities are not given. The data derive from a study of the immune and genomic landscape of osteosarcoma (TCRdb year 2020). Regarding the complete study: A total of 50 or so pediatric and adult patients with high-grade osteosarcoma made up the overall cohort, and the median age at diagnosis was around 30 years (range roughly 5-90). Poor-risk disease was overrepresented in the cohort, as 73% of patients had an unfavorable pathologic response to standard therapy and 67% had died. In the overall cohort, 55% to 65% of patients were male, and localized disease at diagnosis was presented by about 77% of patients. To define immunogenic potential, the study profiled osteosarcoma specimens using whole genome, RNA and T-cell receptor sequencing along with immunohistochemistry and reverse phase protein arrays. To characterize the osteosarcoma immunogenomic landscape, TCR sequencing results were integrated with transcriptome, protein array and immunostaining data. An explanation for the limited clinical activity of immune checkpoint inhibitors in osteosarcoma was sought in the study. Two samples from the same tumor site were contributed by each of three patients. General study outcomes and caveats: The clonality benchmarks were taken from external normal skin and healthy peripheral blood data instead of from matched normal tissue. Because osteosarcoma is rare and all possible samples were collected, sample size was not determined by any statistical method. Four to six cases had a single hyperexpanded clone dominating the repertoire, and all had fewer than 100 T-cell clonotypes. Overall, productive TCR clonality was low, with an average of 0.09 and a maximum of 0.3, which suggests limited T-cell clonal expansion. Alongside the frozen tumor specimens, matched blood was collected from only a couple of patients. TCR productive clonality was greater in the immune-hot C3 cluster than in the cold C1 cluster, although TCR productive clonality remained low overall.

TCR beta chain CDR3 regions were immunosequenced using the ImmunoSEQ Assay (Adaptive Biotechnologies). On the authors' methods: The ImmunoSEQ Analyzer platform was used to export TCRB rearrangements, read counts, read proportions and gene usage. T-cell clonality was calculated on productive rearrangements as 1 minus Pielou's evenness. In the clonal space homeostasis analysis, clonotypes were grouped as rare, small, medium, large or hyperexpanded (0.01 to 1 of the repertoire). TCR productive clonality was compared across immune clusters C1, C2 and C3 using the Wilcoxon rank sum test. TCRdb re-hosts the immuneACCESS table, in-frame sequences only. Its copies lack some clones; in the studies checked, an unresolved V gene accounts for under half of them, and the cause for the rest is not known. The DNA was the basis for D and trimming; V, J and clone size are from that table. The sample table records about 4,600 clones; roughly 77% of these occur just once. The leading ten clones occupy about a sixth of the sample.

The specimens were post-treatment primary, local recurrence and metastasis tumors obtained from patients with a poor prognosis. Looking up the germline V gene yields CDR1 SGDLS and CDR2 YYNGEE. Trimming takes 1 base from V and 0 bases from J, and the germline ends sit 5 bases apart. The CDR3 holds 13 amino acids from the cysteine to the phenylalanine. Of all the DNA, just the CDR3 is kept, 39 bases in frame from base 1. The sequence derives from a human donor with osteosarcoma. Sequenced sample: osteosarcoma tumor tissue from the femur. The sequence links TRBV9 to TRBJ2-7, and possibly TRBD1, on 5 matching bases. The nucleotide sequence is TGTGCCAGCAGCGTACAGGGCTCCTACGAGCAGTACTTC. It codes for CASSVQGSYEQYF.